The rows below give T cell receptor beta chains drawn from one sample of a study of siplizumab effects on memory and regulatory T cells. This table comes from immunoSEQ multiplex PCR, and its TCRdb copy is limited to in-frame clones, with some not included. The table has over 85,000 clones, around nine tenths seen once. Sequencing was done on a sample of CD4+ T cells sorted from blood. These TCRs come from a human donor in good health. The CDR3 runs from the conserved cysteine through the conserved F or W.

TRBV28	TRBJ2-1	CASRPGGRYNEQFF
TRBV28	TRBJ2-3	CASLTKGAATDTQYF
TRBV6-5	TRBJ2-2	CASSYWGQMNTGELFF
TRBV19	TRBJ1-5	CASSLAPGGNQPQHF
TRBV6-1	TRBJ1-3	CASSASGAGNTIYF
TRBV19	TRBJ1-2	CASTTDRINGYTF
TRBV6-1	TRBJ1-1	CASSKESGSSREAFF
TRBV9	TRBJ2-2	CASSAHGNTGELFF
TRBV5-4	TRBJ1-2	CASSLRGLNGYTF
TRBV28	TRBJ1-1	CASHLGRGRELAEAFF
TRBV6-1	TRBJ2-7	CASNLGGQTYEQYF
TRBV27	TRBJ2-1	CASSLTGVGKGEQFF
TRBV6-5	TRBJ1-1	CASKGNTEAFF
TRBV5-4	TRBJ1-1	CASSLQGTEAFF
TRBV19	TRBJ2-3	CASRDYTSTDTQYF
TRBV5-6	TRBJ1-2	CASSLSGMRGYTF
TRBV6-6	TRBJ2-3	CASSYSPVTHTQYF
TRBV9	TRBJ2-7	CASSVHPEGRYEQYF
TRBV30	TRBJ1-1	CAWSVRGPVAFF
TRBV28	TRBJ1-5	CASSSSRNQPQHF
TRBV19	TRBJ2-3	CASSRLGSTDTQYF
TRBV5-1	TRBJ2-3	CASSSPGLGVHDTQYF
TRBV14	TRBJ1-2	CASSQRGGDRAYGYTF
TRBV28	TRBJ2-3	CASSGGGAASTDTQYF
TRBV10-1	TRBJ2-1	CASSVRRGLGNEQFF
TRBV19	TRBJ1-5	CASSALTPNQPQHF
TRBV11-2	TRBJ2-7	CASNTIRWTSGRNPYEQYF
TRBV5-1	TRBJ2-1	CASSNEGGYVDEQFF
TRBV19	TRBJ2-5	CASTGLAAGEETQYF
TRBV30	TRBJ2-5	CAWTARETQYF
TRBV14	TRBJ1-4	CASSQDGYPRANEKLFF
TRBV7-3	TRBJ2-1	CASSRTRGAYNEQFF
TRBV19	TRBJ2-7	CASSIARVSSYEQYF
TRBV11-1	TRBJ2-2	CASSLRLAGRTGELFF
TRBV7-2	TRBJ2-3	CASSLDPGGFGTQYF